A single TCR beta chain is shown here with its context. This sample is part of a study of blood T cell repertoires in COVID-19. The wider study: Whether acute or convalescent, the COVID-19 samples came from the United States, Italy and Spain. T cells, B-cell-depleted T cells, or PBMCs provided the cDNA or gDNA that served as material.

Original analysis: Nucleated cell number was recorded as an estimate derived from reference gene primer amplification. Clones were sequenced by immunoSEQ multiplex PCR, and TCRdb holds only the in-frame ones, with some missing. V, J and clone size were drawn from that table, and D and trimming were deduced from the DNA. The sample includes around 260,000 clones, about 89% of them seen just once. V shed 4 bases and J 7 bases; nucleotides not matched to a gene: 1. CDR3 length: 13 amino acids. Germline assignment: CDR1 SGHTA and CDR2 FQGNSA. The TCR originated in a woman in her forties or fifties with acute or convalescent COVID-19. Material for sequencing was peripheral blood. The gene calls are TRBV7-2 and TRBJ1-3, with TRBD1 matching over 10 bases. The CDR3 coding sequence is TGTGCCAGCAGCTGGGGACAGGGGAACACCATATATTTT. This encodes CASSWGQGNTIYF.